This TCR beta chain is from a study of blood T cell repertoires in COVID-19. Produced via immunoSEQ multiplex PCR; TCRdb's table is partial and in-frame only. The data hold over 150,000 clones, with 90% to 95% observed a single time. Deletions cut 1 base from V and 1 base from J, with 13 bases between. The CDR3 runs to 16 residues. CDR1 and CDR2 from the germline V gene are MGHRA and YSYEKL. This clone was seen only once. J is TRBJ1-2 and V is TRBV4-1; D ambiguous. This sequence originates from a man aged 25 to 40 with COVID-19, enrolled during active disease. Sequenced material: peripheral blood. In DNA form, the CDR3 reads TGCGCCAGCAGCCAAGGGTTCTACAGTGATAACTATGGCTACACCTTC. Translated, it gives CASSQGFYSDNYGYTF.